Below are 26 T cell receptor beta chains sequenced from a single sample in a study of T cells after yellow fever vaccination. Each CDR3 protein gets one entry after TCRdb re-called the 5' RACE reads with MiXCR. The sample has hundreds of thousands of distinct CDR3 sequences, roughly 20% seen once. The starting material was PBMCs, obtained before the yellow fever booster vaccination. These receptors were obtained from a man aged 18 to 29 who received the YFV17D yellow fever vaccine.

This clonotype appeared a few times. CDR3 loop: CASSPRPGSADTQYF. The CDR3 DNA reads TGTGCCAGCAGCCCCAGACCGGGCAGCGCAGATACGCAGTATTTT. J is TRBJ2-3 and V is TRBV7-2; D ambiguous. There are 15 residues in the CDR3. Trimming took 5 bases from V and 4 from J, leaving 16 bases between them. Germline CDR1 reads SGHTA; CDR2 reads FQGNSA.

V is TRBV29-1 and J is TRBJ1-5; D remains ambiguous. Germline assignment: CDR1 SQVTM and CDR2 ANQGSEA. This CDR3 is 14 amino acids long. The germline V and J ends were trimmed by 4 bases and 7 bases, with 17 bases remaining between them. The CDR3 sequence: CSVAGTSERQPQHF. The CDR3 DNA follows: TGCAGCGTTGCGGGTACCTCAGAAAGACAGCCCCAGCATTTT.

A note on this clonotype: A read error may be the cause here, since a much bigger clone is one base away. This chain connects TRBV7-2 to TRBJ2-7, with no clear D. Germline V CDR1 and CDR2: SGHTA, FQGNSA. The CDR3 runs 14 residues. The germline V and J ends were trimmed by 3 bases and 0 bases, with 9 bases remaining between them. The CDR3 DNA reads TGTGCCAGCAGCTTGGGCAGGCACTCCTACGAGCAGTACTTC. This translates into CASSLGRHSYEQYF.

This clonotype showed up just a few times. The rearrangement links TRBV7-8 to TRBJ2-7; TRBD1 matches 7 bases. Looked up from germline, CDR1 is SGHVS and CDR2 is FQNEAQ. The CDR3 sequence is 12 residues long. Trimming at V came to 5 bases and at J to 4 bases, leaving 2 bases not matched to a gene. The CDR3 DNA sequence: TGTGCCAGCAGCACGGACAGGTACGAGCAGTACGTC. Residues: CASSTDRYEQYV.

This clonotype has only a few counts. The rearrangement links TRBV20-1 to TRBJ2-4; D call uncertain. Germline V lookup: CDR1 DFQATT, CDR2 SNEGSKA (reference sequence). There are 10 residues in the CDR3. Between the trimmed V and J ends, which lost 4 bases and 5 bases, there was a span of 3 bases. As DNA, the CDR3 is TGCAGTGCTACGGAAAACATTCAGTACTTC. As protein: CSATENIQYF.

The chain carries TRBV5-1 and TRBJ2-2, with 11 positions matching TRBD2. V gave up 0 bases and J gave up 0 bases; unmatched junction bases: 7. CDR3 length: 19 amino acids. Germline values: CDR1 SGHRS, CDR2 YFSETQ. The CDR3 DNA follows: TGCGCCAGCAGCTTGGCCTCTTCTAGCGGGGGGACGAACACCGGGGAGCTGTTTTTT. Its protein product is CASSLASSSGGTNTGELFF.

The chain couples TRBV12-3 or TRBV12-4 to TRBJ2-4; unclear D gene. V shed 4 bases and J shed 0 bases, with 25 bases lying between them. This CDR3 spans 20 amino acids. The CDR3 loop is CASSSIYLTQTQTAKNIQYF. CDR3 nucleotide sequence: TGTGCCAGCAGTTCCATCTACCTGACACAAACTCAAACAGCCAAAAACATTCAGTACTTC.

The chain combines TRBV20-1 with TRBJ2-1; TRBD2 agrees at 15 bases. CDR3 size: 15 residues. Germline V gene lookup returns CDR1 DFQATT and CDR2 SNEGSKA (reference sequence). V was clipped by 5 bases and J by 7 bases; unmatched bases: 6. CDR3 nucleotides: TGCAGTGCTCGCCGGACTAGCGGGGGGGCGAATGAGCAGTTCTTC. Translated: CSARRTSGGANEQFF.

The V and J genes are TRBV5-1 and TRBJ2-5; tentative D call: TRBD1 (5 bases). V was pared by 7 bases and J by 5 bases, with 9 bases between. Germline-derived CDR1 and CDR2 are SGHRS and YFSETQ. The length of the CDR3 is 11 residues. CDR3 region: CASQGWETQYF. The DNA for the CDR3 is TGCGCCAGCCAGGGCTGGGAGACCCAGTACTTC.

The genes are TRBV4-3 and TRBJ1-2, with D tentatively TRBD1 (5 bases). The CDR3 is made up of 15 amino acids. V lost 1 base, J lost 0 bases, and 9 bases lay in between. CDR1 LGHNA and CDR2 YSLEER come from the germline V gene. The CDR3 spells CASSQVRAANYGYTF. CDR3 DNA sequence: TGCGCCAGCAGCCAAGTCAGGGCAGCTAACTATGGCTACACCTTC.

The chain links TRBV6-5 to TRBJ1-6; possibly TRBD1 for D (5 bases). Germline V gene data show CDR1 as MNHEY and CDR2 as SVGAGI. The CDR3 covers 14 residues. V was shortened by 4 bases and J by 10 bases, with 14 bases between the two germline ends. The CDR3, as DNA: TGTGCCAGCAGTTCCGGGACTCCAGGGTCACCCCTCCACTTT. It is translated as CASSSGTPGSPLHF.

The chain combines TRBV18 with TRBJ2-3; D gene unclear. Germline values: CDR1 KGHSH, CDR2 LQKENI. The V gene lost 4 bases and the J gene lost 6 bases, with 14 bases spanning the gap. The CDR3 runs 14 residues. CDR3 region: CASSLSENLDTQYF. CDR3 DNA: TGTGCCAGCTCACTGTCCGAAAATCTGGATACGCAGTATTTT.

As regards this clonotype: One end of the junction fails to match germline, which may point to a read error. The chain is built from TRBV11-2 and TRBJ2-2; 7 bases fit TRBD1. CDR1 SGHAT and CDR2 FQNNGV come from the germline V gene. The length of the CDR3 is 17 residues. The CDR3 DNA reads TGTGCCAGCAGCCTTTACCGACAGGGTCGGAACCCCGGGGAGCTGTTTTTT. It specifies CASSLYRQGRNPGELFF.

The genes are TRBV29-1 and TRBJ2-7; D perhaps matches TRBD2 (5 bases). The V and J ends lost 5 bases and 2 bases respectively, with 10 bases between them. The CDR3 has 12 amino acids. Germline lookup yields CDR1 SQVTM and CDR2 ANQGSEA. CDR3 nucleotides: TGCAGCGTTTTTTCACTAGCCTACGAGCAGTACTTC. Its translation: CSVFSLAYEQYF.

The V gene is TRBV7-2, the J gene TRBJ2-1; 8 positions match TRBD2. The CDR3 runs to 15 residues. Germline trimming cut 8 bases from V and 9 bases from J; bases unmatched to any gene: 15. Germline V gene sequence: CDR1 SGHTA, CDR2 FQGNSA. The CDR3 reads CASRQAGLGGTEQFF. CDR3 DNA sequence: TGTGCCAGCCGTCAGGCGGGACTAGGGGGGACTGAGCAGTTCTTC.

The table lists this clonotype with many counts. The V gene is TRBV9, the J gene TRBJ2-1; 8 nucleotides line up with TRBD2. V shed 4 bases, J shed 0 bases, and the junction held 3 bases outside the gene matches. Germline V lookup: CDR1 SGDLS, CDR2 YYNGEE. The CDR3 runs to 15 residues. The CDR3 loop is CASSSRGGSYNEQFF. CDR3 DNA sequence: TGTGCCAGCAGCTCACGGGGGGGCTCCTACAATGAGCAGTTCTTC.

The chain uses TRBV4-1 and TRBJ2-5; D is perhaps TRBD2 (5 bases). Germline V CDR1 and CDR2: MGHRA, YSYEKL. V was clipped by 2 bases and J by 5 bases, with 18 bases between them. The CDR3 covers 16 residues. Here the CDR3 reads CASSQLIGLNGETQYF. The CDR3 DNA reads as TGCGCCAGCAGCCAACTAATCGGACTCAACGGGGAGACCCAGTACTTC.

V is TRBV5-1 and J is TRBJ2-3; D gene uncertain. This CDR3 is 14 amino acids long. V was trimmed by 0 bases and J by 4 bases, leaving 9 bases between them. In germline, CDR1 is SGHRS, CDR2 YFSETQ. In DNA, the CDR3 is TGCGCCAGCAGCTTGGGGGCGCGTGCAGATACGCAGTATTTT. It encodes CASSLGARADTQYF. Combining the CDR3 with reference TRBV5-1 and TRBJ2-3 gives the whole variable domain KAGVTQTPRYLIKTRGQQVTLSCSPISGHRSVSWYQQTPGQGLQFLFEYFSETQRNKGNFPGRFSGRQFSNSRSEMNVSTLELGDSALYLCASSLGARADTQYFGPGTRLTVL.

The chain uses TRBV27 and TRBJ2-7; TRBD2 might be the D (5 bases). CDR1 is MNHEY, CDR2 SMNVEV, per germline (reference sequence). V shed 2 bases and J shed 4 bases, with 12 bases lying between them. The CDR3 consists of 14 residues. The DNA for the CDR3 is TGTGCCAGCAGTTTAAGGGTAGGAGGTTACGAGCAGTACGTC. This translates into CASSLRVGGYEQYV.

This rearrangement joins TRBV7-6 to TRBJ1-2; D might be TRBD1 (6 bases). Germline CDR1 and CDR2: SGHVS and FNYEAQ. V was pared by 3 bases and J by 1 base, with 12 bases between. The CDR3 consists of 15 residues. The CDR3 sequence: CASSFVQGSNYGYTF. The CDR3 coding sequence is TGTGCCAGCAGCTTTGTGCAGGGGAGTAACTATGGCTACACCTTC.

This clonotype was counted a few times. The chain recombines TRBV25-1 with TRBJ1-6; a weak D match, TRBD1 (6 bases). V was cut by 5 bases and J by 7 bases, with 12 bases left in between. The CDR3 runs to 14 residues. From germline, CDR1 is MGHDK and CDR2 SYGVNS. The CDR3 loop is CASSLGATNSPLHF. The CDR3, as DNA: TGTGCCAGCAGTCTGGGGGCCACCAATTCACCCCTCCACTTT.

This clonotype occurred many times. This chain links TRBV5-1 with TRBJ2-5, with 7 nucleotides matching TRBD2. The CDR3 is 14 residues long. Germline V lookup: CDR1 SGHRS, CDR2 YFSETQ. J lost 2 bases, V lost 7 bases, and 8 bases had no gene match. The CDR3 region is CASGLLAEQETQYF. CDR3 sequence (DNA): TGCGCCAGCGGCCTTCTAGCGGAACAAGAGACCCAGTACTTC.

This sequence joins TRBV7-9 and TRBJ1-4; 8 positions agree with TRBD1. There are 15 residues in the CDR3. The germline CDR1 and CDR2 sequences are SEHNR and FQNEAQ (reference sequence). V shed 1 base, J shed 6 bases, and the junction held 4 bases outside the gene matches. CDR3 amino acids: CASSLGGQGYEKLFF. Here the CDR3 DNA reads TGTGCCAGCAGCTTAGGAGGACAGGGATATGAAAAACTGTTTTTT. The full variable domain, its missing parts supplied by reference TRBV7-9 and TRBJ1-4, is DTGVSQNPRHKITKRGQNVTFRCDPISEHNRLYWYRQTLGQGPEFLTYFQNEAQLEKSRLLSDRFSAERPKGSFSTLEIQRTEQGDSAMYLCASSLGGQGYEKLFFGSGTQLSVL.

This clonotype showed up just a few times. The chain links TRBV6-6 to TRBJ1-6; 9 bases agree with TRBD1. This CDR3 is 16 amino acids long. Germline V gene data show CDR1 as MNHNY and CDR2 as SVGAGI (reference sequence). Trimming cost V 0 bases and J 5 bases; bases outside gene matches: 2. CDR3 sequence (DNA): TGTGCCAGCAGTTACTCAGGACAGGGGCATAATTCACCCCTCCACTTT. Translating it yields CASSYSGQGHNSPLHF.

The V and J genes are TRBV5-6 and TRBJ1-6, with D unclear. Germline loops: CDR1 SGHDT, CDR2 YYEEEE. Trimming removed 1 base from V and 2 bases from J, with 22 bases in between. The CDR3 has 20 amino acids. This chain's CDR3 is CASSLFKGDKRRTYNSPLHF. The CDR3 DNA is TGTGCCAGCAGCTTGTTTAAGGGCGACAAAAGACGTACCTATAATTCACCCCTCCACTTT.

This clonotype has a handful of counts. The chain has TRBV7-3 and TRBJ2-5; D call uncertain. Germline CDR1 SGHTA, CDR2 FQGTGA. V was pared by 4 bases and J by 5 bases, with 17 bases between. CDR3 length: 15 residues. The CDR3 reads CASSSTGGVWETQYF. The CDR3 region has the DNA TGTGCCAGCAGCTCCACGGGTGGGGTGTGGGAGACCCAGTACTTC.